By sample fraction, the clone carrying this T cell receptor beta chain is medium-sized. The gene names given are mouse names. The read comes to an end 1 residue before the CDR3 does, leaving the germline J gene to fill in the end. Libraries were prepared by immunoSEQ multiplex PCR; TCRdb keeps only in-frame clonotypes and omits some of them. The sample yields 8,500 to 10,000 clones, under 40% seen once. Time point in this sample: mouse harvest day 14 after allogeneic transplant. The graft held 10^6 splenic CD5+ T cells and 10^7 T-cell-depleted bone marrow cells. The V end lost 2 bases, the J end lost 0 bases, and 5 bases lay between the germline ends. From germline, CDR1 is KGHPV and CDR2 FQNQEV (reference sequence). The CDR3 is 14 amino acids. The source of the sample is a study of tissue T cells after allogeneic stem cell transplantation.

Sequenced input: skin. The J gene is TRBJ1-3, the V gene TRBV26; no reliable D call. The source is a female BALB/c mouse given C57BL/6 T cells with graft-versus-host disease after an allogeneic hematopoietic cell transplant. CDR3 loop: CASSLTASGNTLYF. The DNA read from the CDR3 is TGTGCCAGCAGTCTGACAGCTTCTGGAAATACGCTCTAT.